Listed below are T cell receptor beta chains from one sample, sequenced in a study of blood T cells in healthy people across ages. Via MiXCR, TCRdb re-called the 5' RACE reads, giving one row per CDR3 protein. The table records approximately 800,000 distinct CDR3 sequences, approximately 24% of them present only once. These same records also appear under a second study, on T cells of mothers and their children.

Sample: blood. These receptor sequences come from a boy between 10 and 17 years old in good health. The CDR3 runs from the conserved cysteine through the conserved F or W. A D gene is named only where the DNA matches it firmly. Clone size is given for some rows only: seen once, a few or many times, or a class if the clone is expanded.

J	size	D	V	CDR3	DNA
TRBJ1-1	-	-	TRBV7-3	CASSLIGTEAEAFF	TGTGCCAGCAGCTTAATCGGGACCGAAGCTGAAGCTTTCTTT
TRBJ1-3	-	-	TRBV2	CASSLNGPGNTIYF	TGTGCCAGCAGTCTCAACGGGCCTGGAAACACCATATATTTT
TRBJ1-5	-	TRBD1	TRBV30	CAWSVPGGVNQPQHF	TGTGCCTGGAGTGTTCCAGGGGGCGTCAATCAGCCCCAGCATTTT
TRBJ2-7	-	-	TRBV6-5	CATRPATDEQYF	TGTGCCACCCGCCCGGCGACCGACGAGCAGTACTTC
TRBJ1-4	few	-	TRBV7-6	CASSPEVREAEKLFF	TGTGCCAGCAGCCCCGAGGTCAGGGAGGCCGAAAAACTGTTTTTT
TRBJ2-5	many	TRBD1	TRBV6-5	CASSTRTGASETQYF	TGTGCCAGCAGCACCCGGACAGGGGCGTCGGAGACCCAGTACTTC
TRBJ2-5	few	TRBD2	TRBV29-1	CSVEKRGGARETQYF	TGCAGCGTTGAAAAGCGCGGGGGGGCCCGAGAGACCCAGTACTTC
TRBJ2-1	few	TRBD1	TRBV24-1	CATSDSGQGVNEQFF	TGTGCCACCAGTGATTCTGGACAGGGAGTAAATGAGCAGTTCTTC
TRBJ2-1	-	-	TRBV6-1	CASTQWQSSYNEQFF	TGTGCCAGCACGCAATGGCAGAGCTCCTACAATGAGCAGTTCTTC
TRBJ2-7	-	-	TRBV11-2	CASSFPKLYEQYF	TGTGCCAGCAGCTTTCCGAAGCTTTACGAGCAGTACTTC
TRBJ2-5	-	-	TRBV12-3/TRBV12-4	CASSLNPGETQYF	TGTGCCAGCAGTTTAAATCCAGGGGAGACCCAGTACTTC
TRBJ1-4	-	TRBD1	TRBV13	CASSNQGANEKLFF	TGTGCCAGCAGCAATCAGGGGGCGAATGAAAAACTGTTTTTT
TRBJ2-5	once	-	TRBV30	CAWSVGGQETQYF	TGTGCCTGGAGTGTAGGGGGCCAAGAGACCCAGTACTTC
TRBJ2-4	-	-	TRBV25-1	CASSFDKNIQYF	TGTGCCAGCAGTTTTGACAAAAACATTCAGTACTTC
TRBJ2-1	few	TRBD1	TRBV29-1	CSVEGTGAYNEQFF	TGCAGCGTTGAGGGGACAGGGGCCTACAATGAGCAGTTCTTC
TRBJ2-6	few	-	TRBV7-9	CASRASSGANVLTF	TGTGCCAGCAGGGCAAGCTCTGGGGCCAACGTCCTGACTTTC
TRBJ2-5	few	TRBD2	TRBV6-1	CASSPLTSGGGETQYF	TGTGCCAGCAGTCCCCTGACTAGCGGGGGAGGAGAGACCCAGTACTTC
TRBJ2-5	few	TRBD2	TRBV10-2	CASSNFRGGETQYF	TGCGCCAGCAGCAACTTTCGGGGGGGAGAGACCCAGTACTTC
TRBJ2-1	few	-	TRBV14	CASSQDQGREVF	TGTGCCAGCAGCCAAGATCAGGGACGCGAGGTCTTC
TRBJ1-5	few	TRBD1	TRBV7-9	CASSVDRENNQPQHF	TGTGCCAGCAGCGTGGACAGGGAAAACAATCAGCCCCAGCATTTT
TRBJ1-4	-	-	TRBV10-3	CAISESNVRSSNEKLFF	TGTGCCATCAGTGAGTCGAATGTACGGTCGTCTAATGAAAAACTGTTTTTT